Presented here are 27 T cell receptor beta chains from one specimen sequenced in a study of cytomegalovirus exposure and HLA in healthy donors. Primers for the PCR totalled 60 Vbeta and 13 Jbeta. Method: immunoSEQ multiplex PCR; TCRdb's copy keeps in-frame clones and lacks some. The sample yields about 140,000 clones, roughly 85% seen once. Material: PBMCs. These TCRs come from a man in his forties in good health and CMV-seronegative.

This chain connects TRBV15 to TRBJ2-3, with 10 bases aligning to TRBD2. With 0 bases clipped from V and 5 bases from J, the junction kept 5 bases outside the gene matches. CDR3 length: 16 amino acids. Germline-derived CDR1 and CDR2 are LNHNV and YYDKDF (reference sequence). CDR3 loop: CATSREKRGGIDTQYF. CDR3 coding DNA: TGTGCCACCAGCAGAGAGAAGCGGGGGGGCATAGATACGCAGTATTTT.

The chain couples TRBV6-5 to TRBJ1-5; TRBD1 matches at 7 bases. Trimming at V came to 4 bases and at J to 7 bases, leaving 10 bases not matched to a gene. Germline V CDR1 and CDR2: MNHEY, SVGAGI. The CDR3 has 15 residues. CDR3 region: CASSSIQGSRQPQHF. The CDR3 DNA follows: TGTGCCAGCAGTTCAATACAGGGGTCTCGGCAGCCCCAGCATTTT.

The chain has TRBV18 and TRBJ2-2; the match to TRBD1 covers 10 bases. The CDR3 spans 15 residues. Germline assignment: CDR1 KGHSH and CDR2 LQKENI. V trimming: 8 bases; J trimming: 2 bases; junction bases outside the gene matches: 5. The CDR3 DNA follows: TGTGCCAGCACAAGGACAGGGGGTAACACCGGGGAGCTGTTTTTT. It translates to CASTRTGGNTGELFF. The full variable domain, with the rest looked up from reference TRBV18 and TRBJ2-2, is NAGVMQNPRHLVRRRGQEARLRCSPMKGHSHVYWYRQLPEEGLKFMVYLQKENIIDESGMPKERFSAEFPKEGPSILRIQQVVRGDSAAYFCASTRTGGNTGELFFGEGSRLTVL.

The CDR3 protein is CASSPDARGKTQYF. CDR3 DNA: TGCGCCAGCAGCCCGGACGCGCGCGGGAAGACCCAGTACTTC. The rearrangement links TRBV4-1 to TRBJ2-5, with D possibly TRBD2 on 6 matching bases. The V gene's germline CDR1 is MGHRA and CDR2 YSYEKL. Trimming removed 4 bases from V and 6 bases from J, with 15 bases in between. The CDR3 length is 14 residues.

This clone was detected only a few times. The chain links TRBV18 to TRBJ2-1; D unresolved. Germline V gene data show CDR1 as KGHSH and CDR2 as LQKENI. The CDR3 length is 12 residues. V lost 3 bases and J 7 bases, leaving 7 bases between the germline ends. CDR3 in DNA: TGTGCCAGCTCACCCCTCGGGAATGAGCAGTTCTTC. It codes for CASSPLGNEQFF.

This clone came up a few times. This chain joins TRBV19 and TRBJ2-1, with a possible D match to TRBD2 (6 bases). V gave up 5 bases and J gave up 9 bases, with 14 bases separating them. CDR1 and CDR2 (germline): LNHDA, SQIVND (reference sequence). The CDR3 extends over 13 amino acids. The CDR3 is CASSARRETEQFF. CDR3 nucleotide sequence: TGTGCCAGTAGTGCCCGGAGGGAGACTGAGCAGTTCTTC. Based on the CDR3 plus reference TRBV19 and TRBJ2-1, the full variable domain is DGGITQSPKYLFRKEGQNVTLSCEQNLNHDAMYWYRQDPGQGLRLIYYSQIVNDFQKGDIAEGYSVSREKKESFPLTVTSAQKNPTAFYLCASSARRETEQFFGPGTRLTVL.

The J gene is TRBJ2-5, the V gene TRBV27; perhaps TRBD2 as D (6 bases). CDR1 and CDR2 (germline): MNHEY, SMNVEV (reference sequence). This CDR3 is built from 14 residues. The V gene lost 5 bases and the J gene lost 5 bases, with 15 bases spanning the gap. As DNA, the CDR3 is TGTGCCAGCAGTCCGTGGGGGGAGGAGGAGACCCAGTACTTC. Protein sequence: CASSPWGEEETQYF.

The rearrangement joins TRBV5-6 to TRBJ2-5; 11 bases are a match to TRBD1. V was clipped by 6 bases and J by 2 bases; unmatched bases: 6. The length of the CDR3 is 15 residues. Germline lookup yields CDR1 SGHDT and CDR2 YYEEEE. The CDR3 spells CASTGQGAKQETQYF. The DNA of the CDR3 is TGTGCCAGCACCGGACAGGGGGCGAAACAAGAGACCCAGTACTTC.

CDR3: CASSDSANPAATEAFF. In nucleotides, the CDR3 is TGTGCCAGCAGTGACTCGGCCAACCCGGCGGCCACTGAAGCTTTCTTT. This chain links TRBV6-4 with TRBJ1-1; no clear D. In germline, CDR1 is MRHNA, CDR2 SNTAGT. The length of the CDR3 is 16 residues. With 0 bases removed from V and 4 bases from J, the gap between germline ends came to 15 bases.

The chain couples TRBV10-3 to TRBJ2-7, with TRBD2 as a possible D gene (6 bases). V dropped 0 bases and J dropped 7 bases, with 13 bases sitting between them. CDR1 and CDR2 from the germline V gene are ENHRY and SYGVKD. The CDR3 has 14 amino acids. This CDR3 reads CAISESPPAGEQYF. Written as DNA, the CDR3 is TGTGCCATCAGTGAGTCTCCCCCCGCGGGAGAGCAGTACTTC.

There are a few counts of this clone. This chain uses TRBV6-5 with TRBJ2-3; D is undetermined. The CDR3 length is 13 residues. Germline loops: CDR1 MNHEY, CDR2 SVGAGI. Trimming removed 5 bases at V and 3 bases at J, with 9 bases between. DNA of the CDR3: TGTGCCAGCAGTAACCTAGAGACAGATACGCAGTATTTT. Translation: CASSNLETDTQYF.

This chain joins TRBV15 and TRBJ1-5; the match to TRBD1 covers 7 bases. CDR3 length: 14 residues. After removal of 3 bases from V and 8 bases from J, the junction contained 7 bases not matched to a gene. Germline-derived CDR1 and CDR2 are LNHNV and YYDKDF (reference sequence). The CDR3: CATSSVQGPEPQHF. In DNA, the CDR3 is TGTGCCACCAGCAGCGTACAGGGGCCGGAGCCCCAGCATTTT.

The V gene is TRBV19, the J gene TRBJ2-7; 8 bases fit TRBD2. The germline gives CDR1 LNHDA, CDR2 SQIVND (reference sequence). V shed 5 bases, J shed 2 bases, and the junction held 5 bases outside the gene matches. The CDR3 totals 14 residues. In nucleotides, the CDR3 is TGTGCCAGTAGTGACAGCGGGGGTACCTACGAGCAGTACTTC. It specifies CASSDSGGTYEQYF.

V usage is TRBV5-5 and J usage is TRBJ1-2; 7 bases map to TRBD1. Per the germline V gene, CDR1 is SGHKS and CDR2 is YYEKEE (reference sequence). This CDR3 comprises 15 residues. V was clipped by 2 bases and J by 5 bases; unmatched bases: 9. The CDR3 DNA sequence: TGTGCCAGCAGCTTTGACGGGACAGACCTTTATGGCTACACCTTC. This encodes CASSFDGTDLYGYTF.

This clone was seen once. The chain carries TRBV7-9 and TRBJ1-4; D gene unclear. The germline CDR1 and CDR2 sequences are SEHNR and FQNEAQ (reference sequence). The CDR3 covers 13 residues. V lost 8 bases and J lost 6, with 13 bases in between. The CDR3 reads CASSRNRDEKLFF. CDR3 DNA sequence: TGTGCCAGCTCCAGGAACCGAGATGAAAAACTGTTTTTT.

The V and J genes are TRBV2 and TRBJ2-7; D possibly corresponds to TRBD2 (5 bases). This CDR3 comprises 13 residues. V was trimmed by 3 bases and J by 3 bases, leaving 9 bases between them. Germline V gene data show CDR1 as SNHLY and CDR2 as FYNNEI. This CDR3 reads CASSDGDFYEQYF. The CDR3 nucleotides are TGTGCCAGCAGTGACGGGGATTTCTACGAGCAGTACTTC.

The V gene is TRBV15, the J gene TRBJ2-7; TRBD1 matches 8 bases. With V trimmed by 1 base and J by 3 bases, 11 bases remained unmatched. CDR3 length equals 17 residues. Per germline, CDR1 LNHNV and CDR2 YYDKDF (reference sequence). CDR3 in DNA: TGTGCCACCAGCAGAGCCATCGGGTCAGGGGGCATCTACGAGCAGTACTTC. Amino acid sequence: CATSRAIGSGGIYEQYF.

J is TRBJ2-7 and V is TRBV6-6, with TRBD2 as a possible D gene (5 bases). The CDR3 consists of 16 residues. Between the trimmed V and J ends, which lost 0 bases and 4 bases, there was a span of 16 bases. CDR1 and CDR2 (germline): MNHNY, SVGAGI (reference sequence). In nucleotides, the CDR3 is TGTGCCAGCAGTTACTCGTGGGTGGGAGCCCAATACGAGCAGTACTTC. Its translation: CASSYSWVGAQYEQYF.

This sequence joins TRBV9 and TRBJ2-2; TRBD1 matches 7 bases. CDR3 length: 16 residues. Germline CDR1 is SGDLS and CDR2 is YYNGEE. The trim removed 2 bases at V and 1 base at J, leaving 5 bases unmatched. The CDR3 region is CASSVDRAENTGELFF. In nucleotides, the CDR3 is TGTGCCAGCAGCGTCGACAGGGCCGAGAACACCGGGGAGCTGTTTTTT.

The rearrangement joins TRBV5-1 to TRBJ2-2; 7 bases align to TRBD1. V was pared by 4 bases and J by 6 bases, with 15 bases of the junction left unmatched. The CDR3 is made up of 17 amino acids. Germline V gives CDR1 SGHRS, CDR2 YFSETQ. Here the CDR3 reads CASSPPGTASFAGELFF. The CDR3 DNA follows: TGCGCCAGCAGCCCCCCCGGGACAGCTTCCTTTGCCGGGGAGCTGTTTTTT.

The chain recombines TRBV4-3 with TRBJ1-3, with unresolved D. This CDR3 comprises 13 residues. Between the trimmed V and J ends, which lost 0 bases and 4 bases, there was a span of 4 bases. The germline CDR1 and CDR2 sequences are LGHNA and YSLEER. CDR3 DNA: TGCGCCAGCAGCCAAGATATCGGAAACACCATATATTTT. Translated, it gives CASSQDIGNTIYF.

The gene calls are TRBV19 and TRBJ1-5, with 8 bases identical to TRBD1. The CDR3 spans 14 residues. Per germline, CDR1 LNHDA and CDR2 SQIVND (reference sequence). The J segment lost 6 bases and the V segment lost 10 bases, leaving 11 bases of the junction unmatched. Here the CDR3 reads CATADRAWGQPQHF. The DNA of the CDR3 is TGTGCCACTGCGGACAGGGCTTGGGGTCAGCCCCAGCATTTT.

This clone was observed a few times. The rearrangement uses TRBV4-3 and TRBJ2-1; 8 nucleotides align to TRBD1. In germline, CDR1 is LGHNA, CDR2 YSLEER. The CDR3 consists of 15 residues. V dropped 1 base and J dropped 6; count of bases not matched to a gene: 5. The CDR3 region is CASSQARTGFNEQFF. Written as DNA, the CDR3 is TGCGCCAGCAGCCAAGCCCGGACAGGGTTCAATGAGCAGTTCTTC.

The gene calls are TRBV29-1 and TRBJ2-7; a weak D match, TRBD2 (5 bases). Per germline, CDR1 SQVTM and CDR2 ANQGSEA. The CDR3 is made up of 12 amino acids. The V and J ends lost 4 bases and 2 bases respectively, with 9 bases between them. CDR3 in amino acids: CSVVGITYEQYF. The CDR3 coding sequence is TGCAGCGTTGTCGGGATAACCTACGAGCAGTACTTC.

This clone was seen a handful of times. Here the CDR3 DNA reads TGTGCCAGCAGCCAAGAGTCCAGGGGGAGAGTCAACTATGGCTACACCTTC. It codes for CASSQESRGRVNYGYTF. J is TRBJ1-2 and V is TRBV4-2; 7 bases map to TRBD1. Trimming cost V 0 bases and J 2 bases; bases outside gene matches: 9. This CDR3 region has 17 residues. Germline lookup yields CDR1 LGHNA and CDR2 YNFKEQ.

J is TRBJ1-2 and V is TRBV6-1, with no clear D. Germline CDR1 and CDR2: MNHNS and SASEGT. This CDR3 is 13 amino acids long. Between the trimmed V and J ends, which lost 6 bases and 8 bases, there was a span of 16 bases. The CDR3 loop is CASSQREGWGYTF. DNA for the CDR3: TGTGCCAGCAGCCAACGGGAGGGTTGGGGCTACACCTTC.

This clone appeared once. CDR3 in DNA: TGCGCCAGCAGCCAAGATAGCCCCGTGCGGGACGGACAAGAGACCCAGTACTTC. It encodes CASSQDSPVRDGQETQYF. The chain carries TRBV4-3 and TRBJ2-5; TRBD2 is a possible D gene (6 bases). The CDR3 has 18 amino acids. The germline CDR1 and CDR2 sequences are LGHNA and YSLEER. V lost 0 bases, J lost 2 bases, and 19 bases lay in between.